This T cell receptor beta chain came from a study of T cells in tuberculosis. After thawing and overnight rest, PBMC were stained with GMM-loaded CD1B tetramer, viability dye and anti-CD3 for sorting. The CD1B tetramers carried C32 glucose monomycolate purified from Rhodococcus equi. Clones were sequenced by immunoSEQ multiplex PCR, and TCRdb holds only the in-frame ones, with some missing. The sample has approximately 59,000 clones, approximately 91% seen once. CDR1 and CDR2 from the germline V gene are SQVTM and ANQGSEA. Trimming cost V 2 bases and J 7 bases; bases outside gene matches: 4. CDR3 length: 13 residues.

Sample: CD1b-GMM tetramer-negative cells sorted from PBMCs. The chain couples TRBV29-1 to TRBJ2-3, with 9 positions matching TRBD1. This clonotype was obtained from an adult woman with latent tuberculosis. CDR3 amino acids: CSVEKQGAYTQYF. The CDR3 nucleotides are TGCAGCGTTGAAAAACAGGGGGCTTATACGCAGTATTTT.